Below are 11 T cell receptor beta chains sequenced from a single sample in a study of tumor-infiltrating lymphocytes in primary liver carcinoma. Germline DNA was extracted alongside blood RNA, which was obtained from unsorted whole blood. A constant-region primer primed TCR beta cDNA synthesis from roughly 500 ng of total RNA. The TCR beta library was amplified through three nested multiplex PCR rounds in a modified ARM-PCR procedure. TRBV1-TRBV30 forward and Cbeta reverse primers drove the first two roughly 11-cycle rounds. TCRdb called the multiplex PCR reads again in MiXCR, with one record for every CDR3 protein. The table lists 310,000 or so distinct CDR3 sequences, 65% of them singletons. The specimen sequenced was peripheral blood. All receptors derive from a man aged 40-50 years with primary liver carcinoma and hepatitis B virus infection.

This clonotype was found once. One end of the junction varies from germline; a read error may be responsible. V and J are TRBV11-2 and TRBJ2-3, with a tentative D call TRBD2 (5 bases). Germline V gene lookup returns CDR1 SGHAT and CDR2 FQNNGV. There are 14 residues in the CDR3. CDR3 coding DNA: TGTGCCAGCATTATAAACGGAGGCGCAGATACGCAATATTTT. Protein product: CASIINGGADTQYF.

V usage is TRBV28 and J usage is TRBJ2-1; 13 bases fit TRBD2. Germline lookup yields CDR1 MDHEN and CDR2 SYDVKM. The trim removed 6 bases at V and 9 bases at J, leaving 5 bases unmatched. The CDR3 length is 14 residues. CDR3 nucleotide sequence: TGTGCCAGCAGGCGACTAGCGGGAGGCGGTGAGCAGTTCTTC. Its protein product is CASRRLAGGGEQFF.

For this clonotype: One end of the junction is discordant with germline, which a read error may explain. The chain links TRBV10-3 to TRBJ2-5, with D maybe TRBD2 (6 bases). The CDR3 is made up of 14 amino acids. The germline V gene has CDR1 ENHRY and CDR2 SYGVKD. As DNA, the CDR3 is TGTGCCATCAGTGAGTCCCCGGAGGGAGAGACCCAGCACTTC. Translation gives CAISESPEGETQHF.

This clonotype came up many times. The chain recombines TRBV6-5 with TRBJ2-2; D call uncertain. The ends were cut back, 6 bases at V and 7 bases at J, with 12 bases in the middle. The length of the CDR3 is 13 residues. Germline V gene sequence: CDR1 MNHEY, CDR2 SVGAGI. The CDR3 nucleotides are TGTGCCAGCAGCCCCTCCCTTGGCGGGGAGCTGTTTTTT. It is translated as CASSPSLGGELFF.

Comments on this clonotype: A read error may account for a junction end that differs from germline. The chain links TRBV11-2 to TRBJ2-5, with 9 bases matching TRBD2. The CDR3 length is 15 residues. CDR1 SGHAT and CDR2 FQNNGV come from the germline V gene. The CDR3 reads CASSPSGTRQEAQYF. Written as DNA, the CDR3 is TGTGCCAGTAGCCCTAGCGGGACCCGACAAGAGGCCCAGTACTTC.

This clonotype was seen ten or more times. The CDR3 protein is CASSYPGQGRTKETQYF. The CDR3 DNA reads as TGTGCCAGCAGTTACCCCGGACAGGGAAGAACCAAAGAGACCCAGTACTTC. The chain employs TRBV6-6 and TRBJ2-5, with 8 bases lining up with TRBD1. Germline loops: CDR1 MNHNY, CDR2 SVGAGI (reference sequence). This CDR3 is 17 amino acids long. V dropped 2 bases and J dropped 3; count of bases not matched to a gene: 11.

The sample holds a few counts of this clonotype. A clone one base away is much larger, so this may be a read error. The chain is built from TRBV6-5 and TRBJ2-7, with a possible D match to TRBD2 (5 bases). Germline-derived CDR1 and CDR2 are MNHEY and SVGAGI. This CDR3 contains 16 residues. V was shortened by 0 bases and J by 0 bases, with 12 bases between the two germline ends. For the CDR3, the DNA is TGTGCCAGCAGTTACTCGACGGAGGCAGGCTCCTACGAGCAGTACTTC. Amino acids: CASSYSTEAGSYEQYF.

This clonotype has a count of ten or more. V and J are TRBV11-2 and TRBJ2-2, with unresolved D. CDR1 is SGHAT, CDR2 FQNNGV, per germline. V shed 3 bases and J shed 8 bases, with 16 bases lying between them. The CDR3 has 15 amino acids. CDR3 region: CASSLVGRGTGELFF. The CDR3 DNA is TGTGCCAGCAGCTTGGTCGGGCGCGGTACGGGGGAGCTGTTTTTT.

The V and J genes are TRBV14 and TRBJ2-3; 13 nucleotides align to TRBD2. In germline, CDR1 is SGHDN, CDR2 FVKESK. Unmatched junction bases numbered 10, after V lost 2 bases and J lost 2 bases. The CDR3 covers 19 residues. CDR3 DNA: TGTGCCAGCAGCCAATTACTAGCGGGAGGGCCGTTATCCACAGATACGCAGTATTTT. It codes for CASSQLLAGGPLSTDTQYF.

As for this clonotype: This sequence may be a read error, since a much larger clone differs from it by one base. This chain uses TRBV6-1 with TRBJ2-4; D call uncertain. Germline CDR1 and CDR2: MNHNS and SASEGT. The CDR3 totals 12 residues. V was trimmed by 6 bases and J by 8 bases, leaving 11 bases between them. The CDR3: CASSRQCDIQYF. The CDR3 bases are TGTGCCAGCAGCCGACAATGCGACATTCAGTACTTC.

Of note for this clonotype: Relative to the germline gene, one junction end is altered; a read error may explain this. V gene TRBV6-5 combines with J gene TRBJ2-3; D not resolved. CDR1 and CDR2 (germline): MNHEY, SVGAGI. The CDR3 has 13 residues. CDR3 DNA sequence: TGTGCCAGCAAATCCGTCAGGTCCGATACTCAGTATTTT. This gives the protein CASKSVRSDTQYF.